These T cell receptor beta chains were read from a single sample in a study of blood T cell repertoires in COVID-19. Repertoires were generated with immunoSEQ multiplex PCR, while TCRdb's copy carries only in-frame clones and drops some. The table has 180,000 or so clones, approximately 80% seen once. Sequencing was performed on PBMCs or T cells enriched from blood (not recorded which). The receptors originated from a man in his 60s who had been exposed to COVID-19. CDR3s include the opening cysteine and the closing phenylalanine or tryptophan. A D gene is named only where the DNA matches it firmly. Clone size is stated in some rows and not others, as once, few, many or a class when expanded.

>.|TRBV10-2|TRBJ1-1|TRBD1|14
CASTIGTVLSEAFF
TGCGCCAGCACCATCGGGACAGTATTGTCTGAAGCTTTCTTT
>.|TRBV7-2|TRBJ2-6|.|15
CASSVVFSGANVLTF
TGTGCCAGCAGCGTCGTGTTCTCTGGGGCCAACGTCCTGACTTTC
>.|TRBV1|TRBJ1-1|.|16
CTSSQGTGSMNTEAFF
TGCACCAGCAGCCAAGGGACAGGGTCCATGAACACTGAAGCTTTCTTT
>.|TRBV12-5|TRBJ2-1|TRBD2|18
CASGPSSRGTSGYNEQFF
TGTGCTAGTGGCCCCTCCTCGAGGGGGACTAGCGGTTACAATGAGCAGTTCTTC
>.|TRBV27|TRBJ1-1|TRBD1|13
CASNTVRGRGAFF
TGTGCCAGCAACACAGTCAGGGGGCGCGGAGCTTTCTTT
>.|TRBV19|TRBJ1-2|TRBD1|13
CASGTGGFNGYTF
TGTGCCAGTGGGACAGGGGGTTTTAATGGCTACACCTTC
>.|TRBV19|TRBJ2-5|TRBD2|16
CASSIGSGSPSETQYF
TGTGCCAGTAGTATCGGGAGCGGGAGCCCCTCAGAGACCCAGTACTTC
>.|TRBV10-3|TRBJ1-1|TRBD1|14
CAISEGTGGTEAFF
TGTGCCATCAGTGAAGGGACAGGGGGGACTGAAGCTTTCTTT
>.|TRBV2|TRBJ1-6|.|15
CASRTTGLRNSPLHF
TGTGCCAGCAGAACCACAGGGCTTAGAAATTCACCCCTCCACTTT
>.|TRBV7-3|TRBJ1-1|TRBD1|13
CASSLDRVTEAFF
TGTGCCAGCAGCTTAGACAGGGTAACTGAAGCTTTCTTT
>few|TRBV10-3|TRBJ1-2|.|14
CAISASRDQEGYTF
TGTGCCATCAGTGCCAGCAGGGATCAGGAGGGCTACACCTTC
>.|TRBV6-5|TRBJ1-2|.|15
CASSYSAVSNYGYTF
TGTGCCAGCAGTTACTCGGCAGTTTCTAACTATGGCTACACCTTC
>.|TRBV28|TRBJ2-2|.|14
CASSLTGLPGELFF
TGTGCCAGCAGTTTAACAGGCCTCCCCGGGGAGCTGTTTTTT
>few|TRBV7-3|TRBJ2-3|TRBD2|15
CASTLAGGSTDTQYF
TGTGCCAGCACGCTAGCGGGAGGATCCACAGATACGCAGTATTTT
>few|TRBV5-1|TRBJ2-1|.|15
CASSLEGGAYNEQFF
TGCGCCAGCAGCTTGGAGGGCGGGGCCTACAATGAGCAGTTCTTC
>.|TRBV28|TRBJ1-4|.|14
CASSFLGGNEKLFF
TGTGCCAGCAGTTTCTTGGGAGGTAATGAAAAACTGTTTTTT
>few|TRBV7-2|TRBJ2-2|.|14
CASSIDWNTGELFF
TGTGCCAGCAGCATTGACTGGAACACCGGGGAGCTGTTTTTT
>.|TRBV6-5|TRBJ1-1|.|14
CAGEALGGTTEAFF
TGTGCCGGAGAGGCCCTGGGAGGGACCACTGAAGCTTTCTTT
>.|TRBV5-1|TRBJ2-2|TRBD2|17
CASSSGLAGSETGELFF
TGCGCCAGCAGCTCAGGACTAGCGGGGAGTGAAACCGGGGAGCTGTTTTTT
>once|TRBV11-2|TRBJ1-1|TRBD1|15
CASSDGQGMNTEAFF
TGTGCCAGCAGCGACGGACAGGGAATGAACACTGAAGCTTTCTTT
>.|TRBV10-3|TRBJ1-6|.|12
CAISQAPSPLHF
TGTGCCATCAGTCAAGCCCCTTCACCCCTCCACTTT
>few|TRBV6-5|TRBJ1-1|.|13
CASGDGVNTEAFF
TGTGCCAGTGGCGACGGGGTGAACACTGAAGCTTTCTTT
>.|TRBV19|TRBJ2-3|.|14
CASRSAGYSDTQYF
TGTGCCAGTAGATCGGCGGGATATTCAGATACGCAGTATTTT
>.|TRBV20-1|TRBJ1-1|TRBD1|11
CSAPGQGSAFF
TGCAGTGCCCCCGGACAGGGCTCGGCTTTCTTT
>few|TRBV7-9|TRBJ1-6|TRBD1|14
CASSSTTGLSPLHF
TGTGCCAGCAGCTCCACGACAGGGCTGTCACCCCTCCACTTT
>.|TRBV21-1|TRBJ1-5|.|18
CASISRDRGRHGNQPQHF
TGTGCCAGCATTTCCCGGGACAGGGGGCGCCATGGCAATCAGCCCCAGCATTTT
>.|TRBV20-1|TRBJ2-7|TRBD2|13
CSASRLAGYEQYF
TGCAGTGCTAGTAGACTAGCGGGCTACGAGCAGTACTTC
>.|TRBV5-1|TRBJ2-5|TRBD2|16
CASSATSGGRQETQYF
TGCGCCAGCAGCGCTACTAGCGGAGGGCGGCAAGAGACCCAGTACTTC
>.|TRBV5-5|TRBJ1-2|.|13
CASSPTAFYGYTF
TGTGCCAGCAGCCCTACCGCGTTCTATGGCTACACCTTC
>.|TRBV19|TRBJ1-5|TRBD1|15
CASRGDRGRNQPQHF
TGTGCCAGTAGAGGGGACAGGGGGCGTAATCAGCCCCAGCATTTT
>.|TRBV27|TRBJ2-1|.|14
CASSFRQTYNEQFF
TGTGCCAGCAGTTTCCGACAAACCTACAATGAGCAGTTCTTC
>.|TRBV5-1|TRBJ2-7|.|15
CASSLGASDSYEQYF
TGCGCCAGCAGCTTGGGGGCTAGCGACTCCTACGAGCAGTACTTC
>few|TRBV5-1|TRBJ2-3|TRBD2|19
CASSTGLAGGPGYTDTQYF
TGCGCCAGCAGCACGGGACTAGCGGGAGGGCCCGGTTACACAGATACGCAGTATTTT
>few|TRBV15|TRBJ1-1|.|15
CATSPRRGAYTEAFF
TGTGCCACCAGCCCAAGACGGGGGGCCTACACTGAAGCTTTCTTT
>once|TRBV3-1/TRBV3-2|TRBJ1-5|.|15
CASSPRRTGNQPQHF
TGTGCCAGCAGCCCAAGGCGAACAGGCAATCAGCCCCAGCATTTT
>.|TRBV7-9|TRBJ2-6|.|14
CASSLRAGANVLTF
TGTGCCAGCAGCTTACGGGCTGGGGCCAACGTCCTGACTTTC
>.|TRBV19|TRBJ2-7|.|14
CASRRDSSQGEQYF
TGTGCCAGTAGGCGGGACTCGTCCCAGGGCGAGCAGTACTTC
>.|TRBV12-3/TRBV12-4|TRBJ1-2|TRBD1|13
CASSEDREDGYTF
TGTGCCAGCAGTGAGGACAGGGAAGATGGCTACACCTTC
>.|TRBV28|TRBJ1-1|TRBD1|16
CASSPTGTGWGTEAFF
TGTGCCAGCAGCCCTACCGGGACAGGGTGGGGGACTGAAGCTTTCTTT
>.|TRBV7-8|TRBJ1-5|TRBD1|18
CASSLRQGRVDSNQPQHF
TGTGCCAGCAGCTTGCGACAGGGACGAGTGGATAGCAATCAGCCCCAGCATTTT
>once|TRBV6-1|TRBJ1-5|TRBD1|16
CASSGTDRGGNQPQHF
TGTGCCAGCAGTGGAACAGACAGGGGTGGCAATCAGCCCCAGCATTTT
>few|TRBV14|TRBJ2-7|.|14
CASRRTEASYEQYF
TGTGCCAGCAGACGGACGGAGGCTTCCTACGAGCAGTACTTC
>.|TRBV30|TRBJ2-1|TRBD2|15
CAWGEGGSMYNEQFF
TGTGCCTGGGGAGAGGGCGGGAGTATGTACAATGAGCAGTTCTTC
>.|TRBV27|TRBJ1-2|.|15
CASSFVRAGNYGYTF
TGTGCCAGCAGTTTCGTTAGGGCGGGGAACTATGGCTACACCTTC